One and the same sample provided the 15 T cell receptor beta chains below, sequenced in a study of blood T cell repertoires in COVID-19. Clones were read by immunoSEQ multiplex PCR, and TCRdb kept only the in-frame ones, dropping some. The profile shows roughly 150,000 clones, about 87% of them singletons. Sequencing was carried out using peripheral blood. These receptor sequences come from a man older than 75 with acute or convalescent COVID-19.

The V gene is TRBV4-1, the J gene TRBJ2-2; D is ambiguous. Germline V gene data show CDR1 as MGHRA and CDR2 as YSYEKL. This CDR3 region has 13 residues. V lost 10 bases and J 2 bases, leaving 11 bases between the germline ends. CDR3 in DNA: TGCGCCACGGTAGATACTAACACCGGGGAGCTGTTTTTT. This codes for CATVDTNTGELFF.

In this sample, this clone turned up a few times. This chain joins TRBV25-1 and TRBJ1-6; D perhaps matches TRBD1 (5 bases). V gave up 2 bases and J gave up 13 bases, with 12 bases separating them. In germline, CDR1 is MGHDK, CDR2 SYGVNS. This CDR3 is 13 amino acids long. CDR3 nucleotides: TGTGCCAGCAGTGAACCGGGGGATTGGCCCCTCCACTTT. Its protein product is CASSEPGDWPLHF.

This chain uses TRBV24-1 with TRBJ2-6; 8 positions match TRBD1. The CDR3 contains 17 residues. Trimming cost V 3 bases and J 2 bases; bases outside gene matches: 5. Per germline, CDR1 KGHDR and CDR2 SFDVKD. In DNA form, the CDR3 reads TGTGCCACCAGTGATAGTCAGGGGGCTACTGGGGCCAACGTCCTGACTTTC. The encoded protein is CATSDSQGATGANVLTF.

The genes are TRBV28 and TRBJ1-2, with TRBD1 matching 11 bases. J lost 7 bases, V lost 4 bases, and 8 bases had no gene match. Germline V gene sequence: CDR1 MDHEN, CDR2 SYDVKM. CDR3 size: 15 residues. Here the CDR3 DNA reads TGTGCCAGCAGTTCGCCCGGACAGGGGGCGGTTGGCTACACCTTC. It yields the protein CASSSPGQGAVGYTF.

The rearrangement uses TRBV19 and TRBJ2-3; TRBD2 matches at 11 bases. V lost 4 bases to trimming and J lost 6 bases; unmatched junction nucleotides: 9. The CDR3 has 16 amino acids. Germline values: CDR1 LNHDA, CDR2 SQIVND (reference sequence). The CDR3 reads CASSTDTSGSLDTQYF. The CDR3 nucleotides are TGTGCCAGTAGTACCGACACTAGCGGGAGTCTCGATACGCAGTATTTT.

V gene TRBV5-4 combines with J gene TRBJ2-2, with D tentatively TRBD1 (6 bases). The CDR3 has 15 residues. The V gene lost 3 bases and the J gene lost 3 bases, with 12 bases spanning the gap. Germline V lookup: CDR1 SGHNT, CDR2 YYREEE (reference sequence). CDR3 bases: TGTGCCAGCAGCTCCGGGACACGGGACACCGGGGAGCTGTTTTTT. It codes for CASSSGTRDTGELFF.

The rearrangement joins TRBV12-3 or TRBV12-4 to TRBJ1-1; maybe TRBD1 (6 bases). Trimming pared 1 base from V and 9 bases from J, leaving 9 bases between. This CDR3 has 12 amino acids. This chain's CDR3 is CASSLGTAKAFF. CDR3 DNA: TGTGCCAGCAGTTTAGGGACAGCAAAAGCTTTCTTT.

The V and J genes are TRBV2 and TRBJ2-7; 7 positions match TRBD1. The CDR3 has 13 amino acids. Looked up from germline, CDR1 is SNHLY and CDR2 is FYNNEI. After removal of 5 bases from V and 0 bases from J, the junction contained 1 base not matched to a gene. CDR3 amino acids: CASSRGPSYEQYF. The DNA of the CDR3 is TGTGCCAGCAGTAGGGGGCCCTCCTACGAGCAGTACTTC.

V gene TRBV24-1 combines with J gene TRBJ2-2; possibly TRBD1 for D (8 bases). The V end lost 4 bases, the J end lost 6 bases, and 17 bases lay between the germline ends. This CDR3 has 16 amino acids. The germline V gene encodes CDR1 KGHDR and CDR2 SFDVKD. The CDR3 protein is CATSDPQGAGAGELFF. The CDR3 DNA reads TGTGCCACCAGTGACCCCCAGGGGGCGGGAGCCGGGGAGCTGTTTTTT.

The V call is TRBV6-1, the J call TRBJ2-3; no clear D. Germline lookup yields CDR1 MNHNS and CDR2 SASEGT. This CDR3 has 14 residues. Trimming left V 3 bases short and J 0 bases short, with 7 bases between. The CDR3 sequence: CASSDTWSTDTQYF. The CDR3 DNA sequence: TGTGCCAGCAGTGATACATGGAGCACAGATACGCAGTATTTT.

The CDR3, as DNA: TGTGCCATCAACGGCGGGAGTGATACGCAGTATTTT. This encodes CAINGGSDTQYF. The chain recombines TRBV10-3 with TRBJ2-3, with 7 positions matching TRBD2. This CDR3 region has 12 residues. Trimming cost V 7 bases and J 6 bases; bases outside gene matches: 4. Germline CDR1 ENHRY, CDR2 SYGVKD.

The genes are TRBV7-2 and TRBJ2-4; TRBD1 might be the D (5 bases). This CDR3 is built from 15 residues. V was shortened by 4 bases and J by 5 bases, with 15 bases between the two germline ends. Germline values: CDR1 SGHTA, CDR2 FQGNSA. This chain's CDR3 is CASSSRLGLENIQYF. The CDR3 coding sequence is TGTGCCAGCAGCTCCCGCCTGGGGCTGGAAAACATTCAGTACTTC.

CDR3 in DNA: TGTGCCATCAGTGGGACTAGCGGAAGCACAGATACGCAGTATTTT. It yields the protein CAISGTSGSTDTQYF. J is TRBJ2-3 and V is TRBV10-3, with 10 bases fitting TRBD2. The ends lost 4 bases at V and 0 bases at J; junction bases unmatched: 1. This CDR3 comprises 15 residues. CDR1 is ENHRY and CDR2 is SYGVKD in the germline V gene.

CDR3 loop: CASSLTPAGLYNEQFF. CDR3 in DNA: TGTGCCAGCAGCTTAACCCCGGCAGGACTCTACAATGAGCAGTTCTTC. The rearrangement joins TRBV7-2 to TRBJ2-1, with D maybe TRBD2 (5 bases). Deletions cut 2 bases from V and 3 bases from J, with 14 bases between. CDR1 is SGHTA, CDR2 FQGNSA, per germline. The CDR3 has 16 amino acids.

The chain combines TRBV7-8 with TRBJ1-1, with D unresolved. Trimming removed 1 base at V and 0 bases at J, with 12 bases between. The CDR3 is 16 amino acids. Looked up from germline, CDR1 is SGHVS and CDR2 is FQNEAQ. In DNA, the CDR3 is TGTGCCAGCAGCTTAGGATTCGGGAACATGAACACTGAAGCTTTCTTT. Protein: CASSLGFGNMNTEAFF.